This T cell receptor (beta chain) was recorded in a study of cytomegalovirus exposure and HLA in healthy donors. Broader study findings: In a later analysis, common viral pathogens appeared linked to several of the most significant clusters.

V was clipped by 2 bases and J by 1 base; unmatched bases: 1. This CDR3 spans 15 amino acids. The germline gives CDR1 MNHEY, CDR2 SVGAGI. Unrecorded immune exposure was likely among donors, who were nominally healthy when sampled. Remarks on this clone: Its antigen is currently unknown.

The PCR contained 60 Vbeta and 13 Jbeta primers. Using immunoSEQ multiplex PCR, the repertoire was profiled, and TCRdb retains in-frame clones only, with some absent. The data hold 75,000 or so clones, with roughly 80% observed a single time. Sequenced material: PBMCs. This clonotype originated in a woman between 25 and 40 years old in good health and CMV-seropositive. The rearrangement uses TRBV6-5 and TRBJ1-2; 10 bases are shared with TRBD1. CDR3 nucleotides: TGTGCCAGCAGTTACGACAGGGGGCTTAACTATGGCTACACCTTC. It specifies CASSYDRGLNYGYTF.